The 23 T cell receptor beta chains below all came from one sample that was sequenced in a study of T-cell reconstitution after alpha-beta-depleted transplantation in children. During its preparation, the TCRbeta library received unique molecular identifiers. TCRdb passed the PCR reads through MiXCR, listing each CDR3 protein once. The sample yields about 830,000 distinct CDR3 sequences, under 20% seen once. The starting material was PBMCs, mostly from graft donor cells, obtained 360 days after TCRalphabeta/CD19-depleted stem cell transplant. The receptors here all came from a male patient between 5 and 17 years old who had a stem cell transplant for acute lymphoblastic leukemia, so the T cells may come from the graft donor.

V is TRBV15 and J is TRBJ2-3; 12 nucleotides match TRBD2. The CDR3 runs 16 residues. V was pared by 3 bases and J by 1 base, with 2 bases of the junction left unmatched. Germline V gene data show CDR1 as LNHNV and CDR2 as YYDKDF (reference sequence). The CDR3 loop is CATSSLAGGRTDTQYF. In DNA form, the CDR3 reads TGTGCCACCAGCAGTCTAGCGGGAGGGCGCACAGATACGCAGTATTTT.

This clonotype was observed a handful of times. This rearrangement joins TRBV5-1 to TRBJ1-1; 7 nucleotides match TRBD1. The germline V gene has CDR1 SGHRS and CDR2 YFSETQ. Trimming cost V 1 base and J 7 bases; bases outside gene matches: 4. The CDR3 runs 13 residues. The CDR3 DNA is TGCGCCAGCAGCTTGCGAGACAGGGATGAAGCTTTCTTT. Residues: CASSLRDRDEAFF. Drawing the rest from reference TRBV5-1 and TRBJ1-1, the complete variable domain is KAGVTQTPRYLIKTRGQQVTLSCSPISGHRSVSWYQQTPGQGLQFLFEYFSETQRNKGNFPGRFSGRQFSNSRSEMNVSTLELGDSALYLCASSLRDRDEAFFGQGTRLTVV.

V gene TRBV7-8 combines with J gene TRBJ2-5, with D perhaps TRBD1 or TRBD2 (6 bases each). Between the trimmed V and J ends, which lost 0 bases and 9 bases, there was a span of 14 bases. Germline V CDR1 and CDR2: SGHVS, FQNEAQ. There are 14 residues in the CDR3. In DNA form, the CDR3 reads TGTGCCAGCAGCTTAGCGCGGGGAAGACAGGCCCAGTACTTC. Protein product: CASSLARGRQAQYF.

The chain couples TRBV28 to TRBJ1-6; D ambiguous. V was trimmed by 6 bases and J by 7 bases, leaving 4 bases between them. The CDR3 covers 11 residues. Germline CDR1 is MDHEN and CDR2 is SYDVKM. In DNA form, the CDR3 reads TGTGCCAGCAGCGCCAATTCACCCCTCCACTTT. Translating it yields CASSANSPLHF.

This rearrangement joins TRBV7-6 to TRBJ2-1, with 13 bases matching TRBD2. J gave up 7 bases and V 5 bases, and 5 bases lay outside the gene matches. The length of the CDR3 is 15 residues. Germline assignment: CDR1 SGHVS and CDR2 FNYEAQ. The CDR3 loop is CASSHTSGRVNEQFF. In nucleotides, the CDR3 is TGTGCCAGCAGCCACACTAGCGGGAGGGTTAATGAGCAGTTCTTC.

The rearrangement joins TRBV25-1 to TRBJ2-7; 7 positions match TRBD2. V was pared by 0 bases and J by 5 bases, with 7 bases of the junction left unmatched. Germline V lookup: CDR1 MGHDK, CDR2 SYGVNS. The CDR3 consists of 15 residues. CDR3 amino acids: CASSEYGGRVNEQYF. Written as DNA, the CDR3 is TGTGCCAGCAGTGAATACGGCGGGAGAGTAAACGAGCAGTACTTC.

The sample holds a few counts of this clonotype. The rearrangement uses TRBV6-2 or TRBV6-3 and TRBJ2-7; 7 bases agree with TRBD1. V shed 5 bases and J 2 bases; nucleotides not matched to a gene: 9. The germline V gene encodes CDR1 MNHEY and CDR2 SVGEGT. This CDR3 has 15 residues. CDR3 DNA: TGTGCCAGCAGTGAGACAGGGTACATACCCTACGAGCAGTACTTC. Protein: CASSETGYIPYEQYF.

J is TRBJ2-1 and V is TRBV5-6; D may match TRBD1 or TRBD2 (5 bases each). Germline V gene sequence: CDR1 SGHDT, CDR2 YYEEEE. The CDR3 has 15 amino acids. V was cut by 4 bases and J by 10 bases, with 21 bases left in between. The CDR3 here is CASSGIFGTPQEQFF. The CDR3 nucleotides read TGTGCCAGCAGCGGGATTTTCGGGACCCCCCAGGAGCAGTTCTTC.

This clonotype was counted at least ten times. The chain couples TRBV7-8 to TRBJ2-3; maybe TRBD2 (5 bases). V lost 5 bases and J 0 bases, leaving 9 bases between the germline ends. The germline CDR1 and CDR2 sequences are SGHVS and FQNEAQ. CDR3 length: 14 amino acids. DNA for the CDR3: TGTGCCAGCAGCCTCCGGGGTAGCACAGATACGCAGTATTTT. Translation: CASSLRGSTDTQYF.

This clonotype was seen more than once but under ten times. The chain combines TRBV7-8 with TRBJ2-6; no reliable D call. The CDR3 covers 15 residues. Trimming cost V 2 bases and J 0 bases, with 5 bases left between them. Germline CDR1 reads SGHVS; CDR2 reads FQNEAQ. CDR3 region: CASSLFISGANVLTF. CDR3 nucleotide sequence: TGTGCCAGCAGCTTATTCATCTCTGGGGCCAACGTCCTGACTTTC.

The chain employs TRBV7-3 and TRBJ1-1, with TRBD1 identical over 8 bases. The CDR3 totals 20 residues. Germline-derived CDR1 and CDR2 are SGHTA and FQGTGA. The trim removed 5 bases at V and 0 bases at J, leaving 20 bases unmatched. The CDR3 bases are TGTGCCAGCAGCAAATCTCGCCGGGGAGCAGGGGGCGGAATGAACACTGAAGCTTTCTTT. Residues: CASSKSRRGAGGGMNTEAFF.

This clonotype was seen only a few times. This chain uses TRBV27 with TRBJ2-7; D may be TRBD2 (6 bases). Germline V gene data show CDR1 as MNHEY and CDR2 as SMNVEV (reference sequence). CDR3 length: 16 residues. Trimming removed 0 bases from V and 3 bases from J, with 15 bases in between. The CDR3 nucleotides are TGTGCCAGCAGTTTATCCCTAGCGAATACCAACTACGAGCAGTACTTC. Translation gives CASSLSLANTNYEQYF.

The sample holds one count of this clonotype. The chain is built from TRBV12-3 or TRBV12-4 and TRBJ2-7, with TRBD2 as a possible D gene (5 bases). The CDR3 runs 14 residues. Trimming pared 8 bases from V and 6 bases from J, leaving 20 bases between. The CDR3 region is CASGPGNSVLEQYF. The CDR3 DNA is TGTGCCAGCGGACCCGGGAACTCAGTACTCGAGCAGTACTTC.

V usage is TRBV4-1 and J usage is TRBJ2-5; TRBD1 matches at 8 bases. This CDR3 has 14 residues. With 4 bases clipped from V and 5 bases from J, the junction kept 6 bases outside the gene matches. Germline CDR1 is MGHRA and CDR2 is YSYEKL. CDR3 residues: CASSPRWTGETQYF. For the CDR3, the DNA is TGCGCCAGCAGCCCACGCTGGACAGGGGAGACCCAGTACTTC.

This clonotype was counted at least ten times. The V and J genes are TRBV12-3 or TRBV12-4 and TRBJ1-2; no clear D. The CDR3 covers 14 residues. V was pared by 2 bases and J by 5 bases, with 12 bases between. In DNA form, the CDR3 reads TGTGCCAGCAGTTTATACTCCTTGAGTTATGGCTACACCTTC. Translation: CASSLYSLSYGYTF.

The chain has TRBV5-1 and TRBJ2-7, with D uncertain. Trimming cost V 6 bases and J 4 bases, with 8 bases left between them. The CDR3 has 11 residues. The germline gives CDR1 SGHRS, CDR2 YFSETQ. CDR3 bases: TGCGCCAGCAACTTCGGTTACGAGCAGTACTTC. Translation gives CASNFGYEQYF.

V and J are TRBV7-6 and TRBJ2-1; possibly TRBD2 for D (5 bases). The better agreement between TRBJ2-7 and the DNA end casts doubt on the J call. Germline-derived CDR1 and CDR2 are SGHVS and FNYEAQ. The length of the CDR3 is 15 residues. The CDR3 bases are TGTGCCAGCAGTCTAGGCGGGTCCCCTTACAATGAGCAGTACTTC. Translating gives CASSLGGSPYNEQYF.

This clonotype has a handful of counts. The rearrangement uses TRBV6-1 and TRBJ2-2; TRBD2 aligns across 12 bases. V shed 6 bases and J 5 bases; nucleotides not matched to a gene: 7. This CDR3 comprises 16 residues. The germline V gene encodes CDR1 MNHNS and CDR2 SASEGT. The DNA of the CDR3 is TGTGCCAGCAGCCCCGGGACTAGCGGGTGGACCGGGGAGCTGTTTTTT. Translated, it gives CASSPGTSGWTGELFF.

The chain is built from TRBV20-1 and TRBJ1-4, with 8 nucleotides matching TRBD1. With V trimmed by 5 bases and J by 11 bases, 13 bases remained unmatched. This CDR3 has 14 amino acids. CDR1 is DFQATT, CDR2 SNEGSKA, per germline (reference sequence). DNA of the CDR3: TGCAGTGCTTATCTCAGGGGGCGAGGGAACAAACTGTTTTTT. Protein: CSAYLRGRGNKLFF.

This clonotype came up a few times. The CDR3 here is CASSNSGRPYEQYF. The CDR3 DNA follows: TGTGCCAGCTCAAATAGCGGGAGGCCCTACGAGCAGTACTTC. V gene TRBV18 combines with J gene TRBJ2-7; 10 bases line up with TRBD2. V shed 5 bases, J shed 2 bases, and the junction held 3 bases outside the gene matches. CDR3 length: 14 amino acids. The germline V gene encodes CDR1 KGHSH and CDR2 LQKENI.

This clonotype occurred many times. The chain combines TRBV2 with TRBJ2-1; a weak D match, TRBD1 (6 bases). Germline V lookup: CDR1 SNHLY, CDR2 FYNNEI. CDR3 size: 17 residues. V dropped 3 bases and J dropped 5 bases, with 20 bases sitting between them. CDR3 amino acids: CASSDFGRGAGDNEQFF. CDR3 coding DNA: TGTGCCAGCAGTGATTTTGGCAGGGGCGCTGGGGACAATGAGCAGTTCTTC. The complete variable domain, with remaining parts taken from reference TRBV2 and TRBJ2-1, reads EPEVTQTPSHQVTQMGQEVILRCVPISNHLYFYWYRQILGQKVEFLVSFYNNEISEKSEIFDDQFSVERPDGSNFTLKIRSTKLEDSAMYFCASSDFGRGAGDNEQFFGPGTRLTVL.

The rearrangement uses TRBV11-3 and TRBJ1-1; 7 bases map to TRBD1. This CDR3 is 16 amino acids long. V shed 3 bases and J 0 bases; nucleotides not matched to a gene: 7. Germline V gene sequence: CDR1 SGHNT, CDR2 YENEEA. CDR3 sequence reads: CASSLRQGRVNTEAFF. The CDR3 bases are TGTGCCAGCAGCTTGCGACAGGGAAGGGTGAACACTGAAGCTTTCTTT.

This clonotype occurred a few times. This sequence joins TRBV4-2 and TRBJ2-1, with D possibly TRBD2 on 5 matching bases. This CDR3 comprises 14 residues. Germline loops: CDR1 LGHNA, CDR2 YNFKEQ. Trimming shortened V by 1 base and J by 13 bases, and 17 bases separated the two germline ends. The CDR3 DNA follows: TGTGCCAGCAGCCAAGTCGACGAGGGAAACTCCCAGTTCTTC. Translating gives CASSQVDEGNSQFF.